This T cell receptor (beta chain) is from a study of T cell responses to AZD1222 COVID-19 vaccine. Study-wide results and caveats: Donor demographics were predominantly white British with a female majority; clonal diversity may be underestimated. Nearly half of spike-specific TCRs reportedly go after variant regions that carry no mutations. Spike-specific TCR breadth and depth rose after two AZD1222 doses. The repertoires were collected only after the peak T cell response.

Points on this clone: Its target is unknown.

Sequencing used immunoSEQ multiplex PCR; TCRdb keeps in-frame clones, though not all of them. Here the sample spans fewer than 150,000 clones, 85% to 90% being singletons. This TCR was sampled from an adult who received the AZD1222 COVID-19 vaccine. The sample was peripheral blood, taken 28 days after the second AZD1222 dose.

The CDR3 sequence is CASSLGVRGYTF. CDR3 bases: TGTGCCAGCAGCTTGGGGGTCAGGGGCTACACCTTC. V and J are TRBV11-2 and TRBJ1-2; a possible D gene is TRBD1 (5 bases). This CDR3 contains 12 residues. Trimming removed 3 bases from V and 8 bases from J, with 10 bases in between. The germline gives CDR1 SGHAT, CDR2 FQNNGV.